The clone carrying this T cell receptor gamma chain has more than one count but fewer than ten. This sample stems from a study of gamma-delta T cells after stem cell transplantation. TCRdb called clones anew from the RT-PCR reads with CATT. The sample has 140 or so gamma-chain clones, 45% to 55% seen once. CDR1 is GITISATS and CDR2 is ISYDGTV in the germline V gene (reference sequence). The CDR3 totals 15 residues. The V gene end was trimmed by 4 bases and the J gene end by 6 bases; junction bases not matched to a gene: 3. The sequence was obtained from a human donor. It is not recorded whose cells these are; they may come from a transplant donor. The rearrangement uses TRGV9 and TRGJP. Source material: gamma-delta T cells. The CDR3 spells CALWEPELGKKIKVF. CDR3 coding DNA: TGTGCCTTGTGGGAACCAGAGTTGGGCAAAAAAATCAAGGTATTT.